This T cell receptor beta chain was obtained from a study of blood T cell repertoires in COVID-19. Grouping used clinical history reported by participants in a survey and questionnaire. The study counted Cohort 3 donors as recovered given two negative PCRs, clearance, or symptom resolution. Original analysis: Using reference gene primer amplification, nucleated cell counts were estimated. Measured with immunoSEQ multiplex PCR; TCRdb has only the in-frame clones, and not every one. Clonal size and the V and J genes are those of that table, whereas D and trimming came from the DNA. The repertoire has around 450,000 clones, about 90% of them found once; the top ten carry about 0.65%. This clonotype was sampled from a woman under 30 who had recovered from COVID-19. Sequencing input: PBMCs or T cells enriched from blood (not recorded which).

The chain's CDR3 is CASSEQVDSEAFF. In DNA, the CDR3 is TGTGCCAGCAGTGAACAAGTAGATTCTGAAGCTTTCTTT. The gene calls are TRBV6-1 and TRBJ1-1; D gene uncertain. The CDR3 contains 13 residues. V was pared by 2 bases and J by 6 bases, with 10 bases between. CDR1 is MNHNS, CDR2 SASEGT, per germline.